One and the same sample provided the 28 T cell receptor beta chains below, sequenced in a study of Ad26.COV2.S vaccination and SARS-CoV-2 variants. The treatment: roughly 19 received Ad26.COV2.S at low or high dose, single or two shots; roughly five received placebo; per-sample allocation not given. Following the first vaccine or placebo injection, samples were taken on day 63. Assay: immunoSEQ multiplex PCR; the TCRdb copy retains only in-frame clones and omits some. Among fewer than 800,000 clones listed, roughly 90% were seen once. The sample here was peripheral blood, taken in a trial of Ad26.COV2.S vaccine versus placebo. The receptor source for this set is a person between 18 and 59 years old who received the Ad26.COV2.S COVID-19 vaccine or a placebo.

The CDR3 is CASSQEGLNNSPLHF. The CDR3 coding sequence is TGTGCCAGCAGCCAAGAGGGACTGAATAATTCACCCCTCCACTTT. The V gene is TRBV3-1 (or the pseudogene TRBV3-2), the J gene TRBJ1-6, with D possibly being TRBD1 (5 bases). The V gene's germline CDR1 is LGHDT and CDR2 YNNKEL (reference sequence). The CDR3 covers 15 residues. Trimming pared 0 bases from V and 5 bases from J, leaving 8 bases between.

The gene calls are TRBV11-2 and TRBJ1-4; 8 bases map to TRBD1. Looked up from germline, CDR1 is SGHAT and CDR2 is FQNNGV. The CDR3 has 13 residues. V trimming: 1 base; J trimming: 15 bases; junction bases outside the gene matches: 7. In DNA form, the CDR3 reads TGTGCCAGCAGCTTAGTGCAGGGGGCTGAATTGTTTTTT. Residues: CASSLVQGAELFF. The whole variable domain, remainder taken from reference TRBV11-2 and TRBJ1-4, is EAGVAQSPRYKIIEKRQSVAFWCNPISGHATLYWYQQILGQGPKLLIQFQNNGVVDDSQLPKDRFSAERLKGVDSTLKIQPAKLEDSAVYLCASSLVQGAELFFGSGTQLSVL.

CDR3 amino acids: CASSPTRQETQYF. DNA for the CDR3: TGTGCCAGCAGCCCAACTAGACAAGAGACCCAGTACTTC. The genes are TRBV7-2 and TRBJ2-5, with D possibly being TRBD2 (5 bases). CDR1 SGHTA and CDR2 FQGNSA come from the germline V gene. With 5 bases removed from V and 2 bases from J, the gap between germline ends came to 9 bases. The CDR3 consists of 13 residues.

The V gene is TRBV7-2, the J gene TRBJ2-7, with D perhaps matching TRBD2 (5 bases). V lost 1 base to trimming and J lost 0 bases, with 10 bases between them. The CDR3 runs 15 residues. From germline, CDR1 is SGHTA and CDR2 FQGNSA. For the CDR3, the DNA is TGTGCCAGCAGCTTAGATTCTAGCCTCTCCTACGAGCAGTACTTC. It specifies CASSLDSSLSYEQYF.

The V gene is TRBV13, the J gene TRBJ1-1; no firm D call. CDR1 and CDR2 (germline): PRHDT, FYEKMQ (reference sequence). V was cut by 8 bases and J by 1 base, with 11 bases left in between. CDR3 length: 13 amino acids. CDR3 nucleotide sequence: TGTGCCAGCTGGCGGGCTGGGAACACTGAAGCTTTCTTT. It is translated as CASWRAGNTEAFF.

The V gene is TRBV30, the J gene TRBJ2-7, with 8 bases aligning to TRBD2. V was clipped by 6 bases and J by 1 base; unmatched bases: 5. Germline CDR1 reads GTSNPN; CDR2 reads SVGIG (reference sequence). This CDR3 is built from 13 residues. The CDR3 coding sequence is TGTGCCTGTCTGCGGGGGGCTTCCTACGAGCAGTACTTC. It specifies CACLRGASYEQYF.

This clone was detected a few times. This chain joins TRBV7-9 and TRBJ2-7, with D unresolved. Looked up from germline, CDR1 is SEHNR and CDR2 is FQNEAQ (reference sequence). V was shortened by 3 bases and J by 6 bases, with 9 bases between the two germline ends. CDR3 length equals 12 residues. The CDR3 DNA reads as TGTGCCAGCAGCTTCTCCGATTCCGAGCAGTACTTC. It is translated as CASSFSDSEQYF.

The rearrangement uses TRBV24-1 and TRBJ2-1; D could derive from TRBD1 or TRBD2 (5 bases each). This CDR3 contains 15 residues. Germline CDR1 and CDR2: KGHDR and SFDVKD. The V and J ends lost 4 bases and 4 bases respectively, with 13 bases between them. The CDR3 sequence: CATSEPGPRYNEQFF. As DNA, the CDR3 is TGTGCCACCAGTGAACCGGGACCAAGATACAATGAGCAGTTCTTC.

The CDR3 loop is CASSLGAKANTEAFF. In DNA, the CDR3 is TGTGCCAGCAGCCTAGGAGCCAAGGCAAACACTGAAGCTTTCTTT. The chain links TRBV7-8 to TRBJ1-1, with D unresolved. This CDR3 comprises 15 residues. V lost 5 bases and J 2 bases, leaving 15 bases between the germline ends. The germline CDR1 and CDR2 sequences are SGHVS and FQNEAQ.

The genes are TRBV7-9 and TRBJ1-6, with 7 bases lining up with TRBD1. The CDR3 covers 15 residues. Germline assignment: CDR1 SEHNR and CDR2 FQNEAQ (reference sequence). J gave up 7 bases and V 3 bases, and 6 bases lay outside the gene matches. The CDR3 protein is CASSLPGQQNSPLHF. DNA for the CDR3: TGTGCCAGCAGCTTGCCGGGACAGCAAAATTCACCCCTCCACTTT.

The chain joins TRBV6-5 to TRBJ2-3; no reliable D call. Trimming took off 4 bases at V and 6 bases at J, with 14 bases between the two ends. CDR3 length equals 14 residues. Germline CDR1 reads MNHEY; CDR2 reads SVGAGI. The CDR3 DNA reads TGTGCCAGCAGTTTTAGTCTCCCCGGGGATACGCAGTATTTT. Translated: CASSFSLPGDTQYF.

V usage is TRBV6-5 and J usage is TRBJ1-2, with 9 nucleotides matching TRBD1. The length of the CDR3 is 15 residues. Germline assignment: CDR1 MNHEY and CDR2 SVGAGI. V trimming: 2 bases; J trimming: 6 bases; junction bases outside the gene matches: 7. CDR3 amino acids: CASSYGTGIIHGYTF. In nucleotides, the CDR3 is TGTGCCAGCAGTTACGGGACAGGGATAATACATGGCTACACCTTC.

The rearrangement joins TRBV2 to TRBJ1-5, with TRBD1 as a possible D gene (6 bases). CDR3 length equals 14 residues. CDR1 and CDR2 from the germline V gene are SNHLY and FYNNEI. The V and J ends lost 6 bases and 2 bases respectively, with 11 bases between them. The CDR3 loop is CASRGRGGNQPQHF. DNA for the CDR3: TGTGCCAGCAGGGGGAGGGGGGGCAATCAGCCCCAGCATTTT.

About this clone: This specimen includes other DNA sequences encoding the same CDR3. This chain links TRBV11-2 with TRBJ1-1; tentatively, D is TRBD1 (5 bases). Trimming took off 4 bases at V and 4 bases at J, with 10 bases between the two ends. The CDR3 contains 13 residues. Germline loops: CDR1 SGHAT, CDR2 FQNNGV. CDR3: CASSSGTVTEAFF. CDR3 coding DNA: TGTGCCAGCAGCTCGGGGACGGTCACTGAAGCTTTCTTT.

V is TRBV25-1 and J is TRBJ1-3; D ambiguous. Germline V lookup: CDR1 MGHDK, CDR2 SYGVNS. Trimming shortened V by 0 bases and J by 4 bases, and 13 bases separated the two germline ends. The CDR3 has 16 amino acids. CDR3: CASSEYGPGTGNTIYF. The CDR3 DNA follows: TGTGCCAGCAGTGAATATGGGCCGGGTACGGGAAACACCATATATTTT.

The V and J genes are TRBV6-6 and TRBJ1-2, with 12 nucleotides matching TRBD1. The CDR3 extends over 15 amino acids. With V trimmed by 7 bases and J by 4 bases, 7 bases remained unmatched. From germline, CDR1 is MNHNY and CDR2 SVGAGI (reference sequence). The CDR3 is CASNPGQGAGYGYTF. CDR3 coding DNA: TGTGCCAGCAATCCGGGACAGGGGGCTGGCTATGGCTACACCTTC.

This chain connects TRBV6-5 to TRBJ1-4; D remains ambiguous. The germline V gene encodes CDR1 MNHEY and CDR2 SVGAGI. The CDR3 is 15 amino acids. Trimming took off 8 bases at V and 0 bases at J, with 13 bases between the two ends. The CDR3 reads CASRVNFATNEKLFF. Written as DNA, the CDR3 is TGTGCCAGCCGGGTCAACTTTGCAACTAATGAAAAACTGTTTTTT.

The chain couples TRBV19 to TRBJ2-5, with TRBD1 identical over 9 bases. The V gene's germline CDR1 is LNHDA and CDR2 SQIVND (reference sequence). There are 15 residues in the CDR3. After removal of 3 bases from V and 4 bases from J, the junction contained 6 bases not matched to a gene. CDR3 nucleotides: TGTGCCAGTAGTATGGTGGGACAGGGAGCAGAGACCCAGTACTTC. Encoded protein: CASSMVGQGAETQYF. The full variable domain, in which reference TRBV19 and TRBJ2-5 provide the parts outside the CDR3, is DGGITQSPKYLFRKEGQNVTLSCEQNLNHDAMYWYRQDPGQGLRLIYYSQIVNDFQKGDIAEGYSVSREKKESFPLTVTSAQKNPTAFYLCASSMVGQGAETQYFGPGTRLLVL.

The CDR3 nucleotides read TGTGCCAGCAGCGCGGGACAGGCCGGTGAGACCCAGTACTTC. It is translated as CASSAGQAGETQYF. V and J are TRBV9 and TRBJ2-5; 8 nucleotides match TRBD1. The CDR3 loop spans 14 amino acids. The trim removed 3 bases at V and 5 bases at J, leaving 6 bases unmatched. Germline V gene data show CDR1 as SGDLS and CDR2 as YYNGEE.

A single count supports this clone. Other DNA sequences of this sample code for an identical CDR3. The chain recombines TRBV24-1 with TRBJ2-1; D not certain. The CDR3 loop spans 13 amino acids. Germline V gives CDR1 KGHDR, CDR2 SFDVKD. The V end lost 0 bases, the J end lost 6 bases, and 5 bases lay between the germline ends. DNA of the CDR3: TGTGCCACCAGTGATTTGGGTAGCAATGAGCAGTTCTTC. Amino acids: CATSDLGSNEQFF.

The chain couples TRBV18 to TRBJ2-7; D unclear. With 6 bases removed from V and 0 bases from J, the gap between germline ends came to 18 bases. This CDR3 region has 16 residues. Per the germline V gene, CDR1 is KGHSH and CDR2 is LQKENI. DNA for the CDR3: TGTGCCAGCTCGCCCGACCAAATAAGGAGCTCCTACGAGCAGTACTTC. It yields the protein CASSPDQIRSSYEQYF.

The genes are TRBV30 and TRBJ1-2; no clear D gene. Germline V gives CDR1 GTSNPN, CDR2 SVGIG (reference sequence). Trimming took 4 bases from V and 4 from J, leaving 10 bases between them. The CDR3 is made up of 12 amino acids. The CDR3 here is CAWMVGIYGYTF. The DNA for the CDR3 is TGTGCCTGGATGGTAGGAATCTATGGCTACACCTTC.

The chain carries TRBV5-4 and TRBJ2-1; 9 nucleotides align to TRBD2. Germline lookup yields CDR1 SGHNT and CDR2 YYREEE (reference sequence). This CDR3 spans 13 amino acids. J lost 8 bases, V lost 0 bases, and 0 bases had no gene match. DNA of the CDR3: TGTGCCAGCAGCTTGGCTAGCGGGGATGAGCAGTTCTTC. Translated: CASSLASGDEQFF.

The chain joins TRBV6-5 to TRBJ2-7; 9 nucleotides agree with TRBD1. Germline-derived CDR1 and CDR2 are MNHEY and SVGAGI. The J segment lost 3 bases and the V segment lost 5 bases, leaving 5 bases of the junction unmatched. The CDR3 has 14 residues. CDR3 sequence (DNA): TGTGCCAGCAGTAGACAGGGGGACCTCTACGAGCAGTACTTC. Its protein product is CASSRQGDLYEQYF.

This chain joins TRBV6-5 and TRBJ2-3; a possible D gene is TRBD2 (5 bases). V was trimmed by 7 bases and J by 0 bases, leaving 14 bases between them. Germline loops: CDR1 MNHEY, CDR2 SVGAGI. CDR3 length: 15 amino acids. The CDR3 loop reads CASKSLDSSTDTQYF. CDR3 bases: TGTGCCAGCAAGTCCCTGGACTCTAGCACAGATACGCAGTATTTT.

The CDR3 is CAWSARVGEAFF. DNA of the CDR3: TGTGCCTGGAGTGCCCGGGTGGGTGAAGCTTTCTTT. V and J are TRBV30 and TRBJ1-1; the D is unclear. V was shortened by 1 base and J by 7 bases, with 10 bases between the two germline ends. The CDR3 runs 12 residues. Looked up from germline, CDR1 is GTSNPN and CDR2 is SVGIG (reference sequence).

This sequence joins TRBV27 and TRBJ1-2, with D perhaps TRBD1 (6 bases). The CDR3 totals 15 residues. V was cut by 1 base and J by 5 bases, with 14 bases left in between. Germline values: CDR1 MNHEY, CDR2 SMNVEV (reference sequence). For the CDR3, the DNA is TGTGCCAGCAGTTTATTAGGACAGCTGCCATATGGCTACACCTTC. Translation: CASSLLGQLPYGYTF.

V usage is TRBV19 and J usage is TRBJ1-6; no clear D gene. The CDR3 length is 16 residues. V was pared by 9 bases and J by 2 bases, with 17 bases between. Germline lookup yields CDR1 LNHDA and CDR2 SQIVND (reference sequence). CDR3 protein: CASSEQGLTYNSPLHF. CDR3 nucleotides: TGTGCCAGCTCAGAGCAAGGGTTAACCTATAATTCACCCCTCCACTTT.